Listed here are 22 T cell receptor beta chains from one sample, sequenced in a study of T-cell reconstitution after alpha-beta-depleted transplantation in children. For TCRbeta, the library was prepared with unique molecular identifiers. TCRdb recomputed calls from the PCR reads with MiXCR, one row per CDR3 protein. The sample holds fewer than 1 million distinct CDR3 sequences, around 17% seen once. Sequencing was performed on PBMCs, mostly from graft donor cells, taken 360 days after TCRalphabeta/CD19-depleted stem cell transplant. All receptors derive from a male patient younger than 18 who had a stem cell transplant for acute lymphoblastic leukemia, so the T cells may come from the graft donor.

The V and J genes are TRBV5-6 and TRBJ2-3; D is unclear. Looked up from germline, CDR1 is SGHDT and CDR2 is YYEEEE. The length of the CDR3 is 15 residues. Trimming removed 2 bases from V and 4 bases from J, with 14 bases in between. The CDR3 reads CASSFLGPAADTQYF. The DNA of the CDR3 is TGTGCCAGCAGCTTCCTCGGGCCCGCGGCAGATACGCAGTATTTT.

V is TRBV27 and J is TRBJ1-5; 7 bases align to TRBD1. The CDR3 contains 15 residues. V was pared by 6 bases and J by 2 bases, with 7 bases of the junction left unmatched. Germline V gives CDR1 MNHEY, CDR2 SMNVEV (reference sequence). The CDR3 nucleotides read TGTGCCAGCAGACCACGACAGGGTCGCAATCAGCCCCAGCATTTT. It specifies CASRPRQGRNQPQHF.

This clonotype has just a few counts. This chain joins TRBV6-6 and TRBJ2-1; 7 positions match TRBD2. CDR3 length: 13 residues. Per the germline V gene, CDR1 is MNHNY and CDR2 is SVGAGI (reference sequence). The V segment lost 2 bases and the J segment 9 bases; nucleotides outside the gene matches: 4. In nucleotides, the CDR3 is TGTGCCAGCAGTTACGTACTAGCGTCTGAGCAGTTCTTC. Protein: CASSYVLASEQFF.

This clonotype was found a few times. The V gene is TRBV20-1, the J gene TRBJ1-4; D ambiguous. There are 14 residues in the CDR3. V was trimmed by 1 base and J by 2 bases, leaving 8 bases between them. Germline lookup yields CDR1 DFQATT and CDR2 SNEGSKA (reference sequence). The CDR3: CSARAKPTNEKLFF. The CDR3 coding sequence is TGCAGTGCTAGAGCGAAACCGACTAATGAAAAACTGTTTTTT.

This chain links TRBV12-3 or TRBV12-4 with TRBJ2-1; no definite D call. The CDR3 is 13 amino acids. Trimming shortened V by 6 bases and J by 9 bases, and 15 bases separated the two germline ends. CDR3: CASSPPRGREQFF. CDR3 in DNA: TGTGCCAGCAGCCCTCCGCGCGGCCGTGAGCAGTTCTTC.

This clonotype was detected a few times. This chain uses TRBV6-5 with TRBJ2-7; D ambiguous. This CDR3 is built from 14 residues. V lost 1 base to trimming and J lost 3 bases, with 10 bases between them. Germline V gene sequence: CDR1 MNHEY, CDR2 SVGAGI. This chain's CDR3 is CASSYLVGNYEQYF. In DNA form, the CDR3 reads TGTGCCAGCAGTTACTTGGTGGGAAACTACGAGCAGTACTTC.

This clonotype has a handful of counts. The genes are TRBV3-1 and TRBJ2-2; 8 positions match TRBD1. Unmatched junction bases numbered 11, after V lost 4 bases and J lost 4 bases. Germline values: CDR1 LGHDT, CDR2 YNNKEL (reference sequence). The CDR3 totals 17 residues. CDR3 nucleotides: TGTGCCAGCAGCCTCCGTCCTGGGACAGGCCCCACCGGGGAGCTGTTTTTT. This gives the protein CASSLRPGTGPTGELFF.

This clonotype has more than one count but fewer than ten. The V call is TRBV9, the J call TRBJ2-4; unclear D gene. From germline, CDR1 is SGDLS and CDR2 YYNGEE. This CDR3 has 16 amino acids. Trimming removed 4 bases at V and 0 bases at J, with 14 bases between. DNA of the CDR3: TGTGCCAGCAGCCGCTACCAGGACCTAGCCAAAAACATTCAGTACTTC. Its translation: CASSRYQDLAKNIQYF.

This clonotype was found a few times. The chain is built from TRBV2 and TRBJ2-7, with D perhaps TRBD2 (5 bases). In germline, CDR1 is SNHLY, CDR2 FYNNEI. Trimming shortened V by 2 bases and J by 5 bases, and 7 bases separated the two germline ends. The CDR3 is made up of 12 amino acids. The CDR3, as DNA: TGTGCCAGCAGTGAACTAGCAAACGAGCAGTACTTC. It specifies CASSELANEQYF.

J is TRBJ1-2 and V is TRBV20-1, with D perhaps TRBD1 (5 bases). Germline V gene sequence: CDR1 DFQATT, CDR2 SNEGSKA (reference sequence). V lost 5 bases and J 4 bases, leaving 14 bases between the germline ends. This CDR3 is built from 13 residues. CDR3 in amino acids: CSAGTSEGYGYTF. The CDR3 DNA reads TGCAGTGCTGGGACGTCGGAGGGCTATGGCTACACCTTC.

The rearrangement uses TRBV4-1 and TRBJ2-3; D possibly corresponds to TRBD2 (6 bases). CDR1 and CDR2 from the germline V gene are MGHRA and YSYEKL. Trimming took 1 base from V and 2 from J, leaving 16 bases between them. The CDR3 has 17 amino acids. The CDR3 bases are TGCGCCAGCAGCCAAGGTGATGGCACTAGCCTCACAGATACGCAGTATTTT. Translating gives CASSQGDGTSLTDTQYF.

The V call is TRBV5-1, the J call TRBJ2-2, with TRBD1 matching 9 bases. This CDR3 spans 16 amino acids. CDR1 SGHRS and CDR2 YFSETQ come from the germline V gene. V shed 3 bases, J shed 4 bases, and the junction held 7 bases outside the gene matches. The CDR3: CASSWDRDGGTGELFF. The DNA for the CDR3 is TGCGCCAGCAGCTGGGACAGGGATGGGGGCACCGGGGAGCTGTTTTTT.

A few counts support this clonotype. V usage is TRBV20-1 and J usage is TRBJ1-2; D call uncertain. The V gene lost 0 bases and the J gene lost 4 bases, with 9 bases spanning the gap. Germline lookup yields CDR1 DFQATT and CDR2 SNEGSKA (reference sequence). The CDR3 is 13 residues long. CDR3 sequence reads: CSAREERGYGYTF. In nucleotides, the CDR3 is TGCAGTGCTAGAGAGGAACGGGGCTATGGCTACACCTTC.

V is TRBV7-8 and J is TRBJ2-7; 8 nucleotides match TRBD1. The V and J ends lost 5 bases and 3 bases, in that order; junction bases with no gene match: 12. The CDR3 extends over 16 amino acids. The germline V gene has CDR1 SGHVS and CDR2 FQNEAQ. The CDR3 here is CASSPYPRGRFYEQYF. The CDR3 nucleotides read TGTGCCAGCAGCCCCTATCCCAGGGGGCGATTCTACGAGCAGTACTTC.

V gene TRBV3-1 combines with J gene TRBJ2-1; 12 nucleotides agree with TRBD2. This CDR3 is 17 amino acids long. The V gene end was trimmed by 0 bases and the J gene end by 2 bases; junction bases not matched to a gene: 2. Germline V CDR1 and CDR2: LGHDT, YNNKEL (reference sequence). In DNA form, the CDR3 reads TGTGCCAGCAGCCAAGATGCTAGCGGGAGGGCCTACAATGAGCAGTTCTTC. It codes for CASSQDASGRAYNEQFF.

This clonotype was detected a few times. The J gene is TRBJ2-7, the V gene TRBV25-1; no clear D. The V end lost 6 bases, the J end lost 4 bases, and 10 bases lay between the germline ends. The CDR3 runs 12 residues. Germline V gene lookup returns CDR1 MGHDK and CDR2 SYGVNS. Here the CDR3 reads CASRNYLYEQYF. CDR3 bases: TGTGCCAGCAGGAATTATCTATACGAGCAGTACTTC.

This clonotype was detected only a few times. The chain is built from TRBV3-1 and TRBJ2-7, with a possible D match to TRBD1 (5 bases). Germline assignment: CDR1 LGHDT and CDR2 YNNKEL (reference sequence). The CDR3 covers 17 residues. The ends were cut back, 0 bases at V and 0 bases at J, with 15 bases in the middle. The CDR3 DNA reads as TGTGCCAGCAGCCAAGATAGGTGGGGCGCTAGCTCCTACGAGCAGTACTTC. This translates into CASSQDRWGASSYEQYF.

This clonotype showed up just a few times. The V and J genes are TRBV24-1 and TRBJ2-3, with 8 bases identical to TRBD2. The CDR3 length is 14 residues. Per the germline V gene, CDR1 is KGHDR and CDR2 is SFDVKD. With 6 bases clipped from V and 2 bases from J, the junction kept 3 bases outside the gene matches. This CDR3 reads CATSNSGNTDTQYF. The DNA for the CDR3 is TGTGCCACCAGTAATAGCGGGAACACAGATACGCAGTATTTT.

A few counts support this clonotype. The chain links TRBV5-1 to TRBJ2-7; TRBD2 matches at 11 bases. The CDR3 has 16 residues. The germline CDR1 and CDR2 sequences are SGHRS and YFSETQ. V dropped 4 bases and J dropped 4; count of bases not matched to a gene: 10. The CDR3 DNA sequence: TGCGCCAGCAGCCTCACAGCACTAGCGGGAGCTTACGAGCAGTACTTC. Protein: CASSLTALAGAYEQYF.

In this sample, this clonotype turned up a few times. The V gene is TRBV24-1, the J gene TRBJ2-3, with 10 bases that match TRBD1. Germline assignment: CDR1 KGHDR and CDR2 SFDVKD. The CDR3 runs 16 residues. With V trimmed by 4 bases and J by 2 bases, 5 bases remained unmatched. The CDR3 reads CATSEPGQGFTDTQYF. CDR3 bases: TGTGCCACCAGTGAGCCGGGACAGGGGTTCACAGATACGCAGTATTTT.

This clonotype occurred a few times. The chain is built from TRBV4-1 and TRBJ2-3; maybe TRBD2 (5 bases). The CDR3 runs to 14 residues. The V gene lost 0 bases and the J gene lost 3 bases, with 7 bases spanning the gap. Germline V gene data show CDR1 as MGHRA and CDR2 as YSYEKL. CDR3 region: CASSQDGVTDTQYF. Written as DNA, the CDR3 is TGCGCCAGCAGCCAAGACGGGGTTACAGATACGCAGTATTTT.

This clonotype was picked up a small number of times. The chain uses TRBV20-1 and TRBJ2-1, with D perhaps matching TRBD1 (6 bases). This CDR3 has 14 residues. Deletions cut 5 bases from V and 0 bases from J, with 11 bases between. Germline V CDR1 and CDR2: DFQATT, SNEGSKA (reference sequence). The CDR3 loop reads CSALGTYSYNEQFF. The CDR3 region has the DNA TGCAGTGCTCTTGGGACATACTCCTACAATGAGCAGTTCTTC.